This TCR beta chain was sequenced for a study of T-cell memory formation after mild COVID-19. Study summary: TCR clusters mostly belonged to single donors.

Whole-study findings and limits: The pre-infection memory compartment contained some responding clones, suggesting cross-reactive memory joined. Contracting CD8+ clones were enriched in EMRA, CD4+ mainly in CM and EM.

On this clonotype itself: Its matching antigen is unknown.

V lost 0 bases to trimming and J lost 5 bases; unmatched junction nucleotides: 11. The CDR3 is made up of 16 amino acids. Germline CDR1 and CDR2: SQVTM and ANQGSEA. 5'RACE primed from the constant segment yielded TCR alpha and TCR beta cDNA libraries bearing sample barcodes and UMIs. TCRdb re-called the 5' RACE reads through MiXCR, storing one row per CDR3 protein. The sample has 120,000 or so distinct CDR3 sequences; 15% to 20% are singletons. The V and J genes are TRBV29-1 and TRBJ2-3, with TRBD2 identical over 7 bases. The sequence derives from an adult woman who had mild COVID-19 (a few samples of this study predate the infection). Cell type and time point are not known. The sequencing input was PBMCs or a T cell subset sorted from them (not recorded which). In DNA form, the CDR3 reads TGCAGCGTTGAAGAGGGAGCGGGGCTACCGGGAGATACGCAGTATTTT. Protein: CSVEEGAGLPGDTQYF.